What follows are 9 T cell receptor beta chains derived from one specimen sequenced in a study. Only in-frame clones appear in the TCRdb table, and some are missing; sequencing was by immunoSEQ multiplex PCR. The profile shows about 68,000 clones, roughly 95% of them singletons. The specimen sequenced was PBMCs. The receptors come from a man aged 35 to 55 with rheumatoid arthritis.

The chain has TRBV10-2 and TRBJ2-3; 10 bases align to TRBD2. This CDR3 comprises 15 residues. The germline V gene has CDR1 WSHSY and CDR2 SAAADI. V dropped 4 bases and J dropped 4; count of bases not matched to a gene: 5. For the CDR3, the DNA is TGCGCCAGCAGTGGCCCTAGCGGGGGCCCAGATACGCAGTATTTT. Translating it yields CASSGPSGGPDTQYF.

The chain joins TRBV18 to TRBJ1-1; D ambiguous. V lost 3 bases to trimming and J lost 3 bases, with 8 bases between them. There are 13 residues in the CDR3. Germline CDR1 KGHSH, CDR2 LQKENI. CDR3 nucleotide sequence: TGTGCCAGCTCACCTCGGGGTGACACTGAAGCTTTCTTT. Translating gives CASSPRGDTEAFF. Full variable domain (missing parts from reference TRBV18 and TRBJ1-1): NAGVMQNPRHLVRRRGQEARLRCSPMKGHSHVYWYRQLPEEGLKFMVYLQKENIIDESGMPKERFSAEFPKEGPSILRIQQVVRGDSAAYFCASSPRGDTEAFFGQGTRLTVV.

This sequence joins TRBV18 and TRBJ1-1; TRBD1 matches at 9 bases. Germline lookup yields CDR1 KGHSH and CDR2 LQKENI. The V and J ends lost 4 bases and 0 bases, in that order; junction bases with no gene match: 3. The CDR3 is made up of 15 amino acids. The CDR3 bases are TGTGCCAGCTCACGGGGACAGGGTTTGAACACTGAAGCTTTCTTT. It codes for CASSRGQGLNTEAFF.

V and J are TRBV15 and TRBJ2-7; D remains unclear. The CDR3 extends over 14 amino acids. V lost 0 bases to trimming and J lost 3 bases, with 9 bases between them. Per germline, CDR1 LNHNV and CDR2 YYDKDF (reference sequence). The CDR3 spells CATSRDPPHYEQYF. The DNA of the CDR3 is TGTGCCACCAGCAGAGATCCCCCTCACTACGAGCAGTACTTC.

This chain joins TRBV28 and TRBJ2-7, with TRBD2 identical over 7 bases. Germline trimming cut 6 bases from V and 1 base from J; bases unmatched to any gene: 6. The CDR3 has 14 amino acids. The germline gives CDR1 MDHEN, CDR2 SYDVKM. CDR3 DNA: TGTGCCAGCAGGACGTCTAGCGGTTCCTACGAGCAGTACTTC. As protein: CASRTSSGSYEQYF.

This clone appeared a single time. This chain joins TRBV2 and TRBJ1-1; 7 bases agree with TRBD1. CDR1 is SNHLY and CDR2 is FYNNEI in the germline V gene. This CDR3 contains 14 residues. V lost 3 bases, J lost 1 base, and 2 bases stayed unmatched. CDR3 sequence (DNA): TGTGCCAGCAGTGATAGGGGGCCGAACACTGAAGCTTTCTTT. As protein: CASSDRGPNTEAFF.

The rearrangement links TRBV30 to TRBJ2-3; 7 bases agree with TRBD2. V lost 6 bases and J lost 3; bases outside the gene matches: 6. The CDR3 has 13 residues. The germline gives CDR1 GTSNPN, CDR2 SVGIG (reference sequence). In DNA form, the CDR3 reads TGTGCCTGCCCCGGGAGGTTGACAGATACGCAGTATTTT. It is translated as CACPGRLTDTQYF.

V is TRBV5-4 and J is TRBJ2-1; TRBD1 agrees at 8 bases. The CDR3 loop spans 16 amino acids. The trim removed 6 bases at V and 1 base at J, leaving 9 bases unmatched. Germline lookup yields CDR1 SGHNT and CDR2 YYREEE (reference sequence). The CDR3 nucleotides are TGTGCCAGCAACGAAAGAGGACAGGGTTCCTACAATGAGCAGTTCTTC. Translating gives CASNERGQGSYNEQFF.

The J gene is TRBJ2-5, the V gene TRBV28, with D perhaps TRBD2 (5 bases). V was pared by 7 bases and J by 5 bases, with 14 bases between. Germline CDR1 is MDHEN and CDR2 is SYDVKM. The CDR3 runs 13 residues. The DNA of the CDR3 is TGTGCCAGCACCCACCGGCCGGGGGAGACCCAGTACTTC. This sequence encodes CASTHRPGETQYF.